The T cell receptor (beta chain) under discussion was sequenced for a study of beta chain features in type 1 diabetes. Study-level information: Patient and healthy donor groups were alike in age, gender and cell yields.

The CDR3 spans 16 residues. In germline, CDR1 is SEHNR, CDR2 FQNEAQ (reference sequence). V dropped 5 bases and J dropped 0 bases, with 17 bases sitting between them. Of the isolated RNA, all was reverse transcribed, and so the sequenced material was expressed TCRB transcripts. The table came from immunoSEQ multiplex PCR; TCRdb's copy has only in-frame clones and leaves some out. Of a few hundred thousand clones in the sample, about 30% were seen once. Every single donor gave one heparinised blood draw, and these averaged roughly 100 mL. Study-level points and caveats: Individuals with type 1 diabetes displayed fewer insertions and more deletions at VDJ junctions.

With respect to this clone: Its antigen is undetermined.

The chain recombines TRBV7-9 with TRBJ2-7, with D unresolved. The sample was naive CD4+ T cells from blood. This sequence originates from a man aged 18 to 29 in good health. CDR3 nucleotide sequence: TGTGCCAGCAGCGCAGTCTTCGGCACTCCCTCCTACGAGCAGTACTTC. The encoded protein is CASSAVFGTPSYEQYF. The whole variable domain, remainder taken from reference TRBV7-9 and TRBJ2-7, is DTGVSQNPRHKITKRGQNVTFRCDPISEHNRLYWYRQTLGQGPEFLTYFQNEAQLEKSRLLSDRFSAERPKGSFSTLEIQRTEQGDSAMYLCASSAVFGTPSYEQYFGPGTRLTVT.